The clone carrying this TCR beta chain was seen a single time. Its antigen is as yet unknown. The source of the sample is a study of CD4+ T cells in melanoma. The method was immunoSEQ multiplex PCR; TCRdb's version includes in-frame clones alone and lacks a portion of them. The sample lists 13,000 to 15,000 clones; 68% were seen once. Findings of the study overall: Reportedly, melanoma neoantigen-specific CD4+ T cells showed varied differentiation states. CD8+ T cell, macrophage and B cell function reportedly correlated with neoantigen-specific CD4+ T cells.

The clonotype originates from a human donor with melanoma. The sample comprised cells from a culture (not recorded whether cultured in vitro).

The DNA for the CDR3 is TGTGCCAGCTCACCCCCGGGACTCCCTGAGCAGTACTTC. This encodes CASSPPGLPEQYF. V usage is TRBV18 and J usage is TRBJ2-7; tentative D call: TRBD2 (6 bases). Germline V gene lookup returns CDR1 KGHSH and CDR2 LQKENI. Trimming removed 3 bases at V and 7 bases at J, with 13 bases between. The CDR3 is made up of 13 amino acids.